This T cell receptor (beta chain) was retrieved from a study of blood T cell repertoires in COVID-19. In the study overall: From T cells, B-cell-depleted T cells, or PBMCs came the material, which was cDNA or gDNA.

The table came from immunoSEQ multiplex PCR; TCRdb's copy has only in-frame clones and leaves some out. The table includes hundreds of thousands of clones, about 89% detected once. This clone was picked up one time. The origin of this receptor is a woman between 50 and 59 years old with COVID-19, enrolled during active disease. Sequenced input: peripheral blood.

The CDR3 DNA sequence: TGCAGCGTTACTACTCCCAACTCCTACAATGAGCAGTTCTTC. This codes for CSVTTPNSYNEQFF. V gene TRBV29-1 combines with J gene TRBJ2-1, with D uncertain. Germline V gene sequence: CDR1 SQVTM, CDR2 ANQGSEA. This CDR3 region has 14 residues. The V end was cut by 5 bases, the J end by 0 bases, with 11 bases between.